This TCR beta chain was recovered during a study of regulatory T cells in long-lasting Graves disease. The length of the CDR3 is 13 residues. Germline CDR1 MDHEN, CDR2 SYDVKM. J lost 0 bases, V lost 11 bases, and 4 bases had no gene match. Stated time point: newly diagnosed GD, antithyroid drugs for less than 3 months. Following extraction of RNA from PBMCs, that RNA was used to make the TCR library. Arm-PCR of CDR3 regions and iRepertoire HTBI primers were used to build TCR beta libraries. One entry per CDR3 protein, called by TCRdb with MiXCR from the multiplex PCR reads. The data show roughly 380,000 distinct CDR3 sequences, with roughly a sixth seen just once and around a fifth held by the top ten.

The source is a female donor with Graves disease. The rearrangement links TRBV28 to TRBJ2-1; 7 bases are shared with TRBD2. The starting material was peripheral blood mononuclear cells (PBMCs), obtained at new diagnosis, from a patient treated with antithyroid drugs. The CDR3 coding sequence is TGTGCCGGGGGGGGGGGCTCCTACAATGAGCAGTTCTTC. Translated, it gives CAGGGGSYNEQFF.